This is a list of T cell receptor beta chains from one sample in a study of shared clonotypes between healthy human individuals. Clones were read by immunoSEQ multiplex PCR, and TCRdb kept only the in-frame ones, dropping some. The profile covers some 1,100,000 clones, with roughly 74% appearing a single time and approximately 0.5% taken by the ten largest. Sequenced: memory CD4+ T cells from PBMCs. These receptors were collected from a man younger than 30 in good health. Some clones in this sample may be carry-over from other donors' samples. The CDR3 runs from the conserved cysteine through the conserved F or W. The D gene is left open where the match is weak. The size of a clone is reported for some rows only, either as once, few or many, or as a class for expanded clones.

d_gene,len,j_gene,abundance,v_gene,CDR3aa,CDR3nt
NA,16,TRBJ2-1,NA,TRBV14,CASSLYRQGPYNEQFF,TGTGCCAGCAGCCTCTACCGGCAGGGTCCATACAATGAGCAGTTCTTC
NA,13,TRBJ2-1,NA,TRBV5-1,CASSFYAYNEQFF,TGCGCCAGCAGCTTTTACGCATACAATGAGCAGTTCTTC
TRBD2,15,TRBJ2-5,many,TRBV7-9,CASSLPTSGQETQYF,TGTGCCAGCAGCTTACCCACTAGCGGCCAAGAGACCCAGTACTTC
NA,17,TRBJ1-3,NA,TRBV19,CASSPIEVILSGNTIYF,TGTGCCAGTAGTCCCATTGAAGTGATTCTCTCTGGAAACACCATATATTTT
NA,13,TRBJ2-5,NA,TRBV7-3,CASSYLAQETQYF,TGTGCCAGCAGCTATCTGGCCCAAGAGACCCAGTACTTC
TRBD2,19,TRBJ2-2,NA,TRBV7-2,CASSSRFGTSGRQVGELFF,TGTGCCAGCAGCTCTCGCTTTGGGACTAGCGGGAGGCAGGTCGGGGAGCTGTTTTTT
NA,10,TRBJ2-3,NA,TRBV20-1,CSAPIDTQYF,TGCAGTGCCCCCATAGATACGCAGTATTTT
NA,12,TRBJ2-7,NA,TRBV2,CASKGDGYEQYF,TGTGCCAGCAAAGGGGACGGCTACGAGCAGTACTTC
NA,13,TRBJ2-5,once,TRBV5-6,CASSLRGLETQYF,TGTGCCAGCAGCTTGCGTGGGCTCGAGACCCAGTACTTC
NA,14,TRBJ2-1,NA,TRBV29-1,CSVEGSSSGNEQFF,TGCAGCGTTGAAGGGAGCAGCTCCGGCAATGAGCAGTTCTTC
TRBD1,14,TRBJ1-5,NA,TRBV19,CASSRTGGGQPQHF,TGTGCCAGTAGTAGAACAGGGGGCGGTCAGCCCCAGCATTTT
TRBD2,13,TRBJ2-1,once,TRBV19,CASMGGRAYEQFF,TGTGCCAGTATGGGGGGGAGGGCCTATGAGCAGTTCTTC
TRBD1,15,TRBJ2-3,NA,TRBV10-1,CASSPDRVGTDTQYF,TGCGCCAGCAGCCCGGACAGGGTAGGCACAGATACGCAGTATTTT
TRBD1,14,TRBJ2-7,once,TRBV6-5,CASSSRQGFYEQYF,TGTGCCAGCAGTTCGCGACAGGGGTTCTACGAGCAGTACTTC
NA,13,TRBJ1-2,NA,TRBV5-1,CASSLGAGVGYTF,TGCGCCAGCAGCTTGGGGGCAGGGGTTGGCTACACCTTC
TRBD1,14,TRBJ2-3,NA,TRBV5-1,CASRTGKKADTQYF,TGCGCCAGCAGGACAGGGAAAAAGGCAGATACGCAGTATTTT
NA,17,TRBJ2-6,NA,TRBV18,CASSPNQQGSGANVLTF,TGTGCCAGCTCACCGAATCAACAGGGCTCTGGGGCCAACGTCCTGACTTTC
NA,15,TRBJ1-4,many,TRBV5-1,CASSLGQPTNEKLFF,TGCGCCAGCAGCTTGGGGCAGCCAACTAATGAAAAACTGTTTTTT
TRBD1,16,TRBJ2-7,NA,TRBV7-2,CASSLGATGFRSEQYF,TGTGCCAGCAGCTTAGGCGCGACAGGGTTTCGAAGCGAGCAGTACTTC
TRBD2,14,TRBJ2-2,NA,TRBV5-1,CASSPGGGTGELFF,TGCGCCAGCAGCCCCGGCGGGGGCACCGGGGAGCTGTTTTTT
NA,15,TRBJ1-1,NA,TRBV7-6,CASSLLRGMNTEAFF,TGTGCCAGCAGCTTACTCAGGGGAATGAACACTGAAGCTTTCTTT
TRBD1,14,TRBJ2-7,NA,TRBV30,CAWIGDRTGYEQYF,TGTGCCTGGATCGGGGACAGGACCGGGTACGAGCAGTACTTC
NA,11,TRBJ1-1,NA,TRBV20-1,CSGRVGTEAFF,TGCAGTGGGAGGGTTGGCACTGAAGCTTTCTTT
NA,16,TRBJ2-7,NA,TRBV30,CAWSGTGPGASYEQYF,TGTGCCTGGAGTGGGACAGGACCGGGGGCCTCCTACGAGCAGTACTTC
NA,14,TRBJ1-3,NA,TRBV9,CASSLLAREGTIYF,TGTGCCAGCAGCCTACTGGCGCGGGAAGGCACCATATATTTT
NA,13,TRBJ2-7,NA,TRBV6-5,CASSYLDGYEQYF,TGTGCCAGCAGTTACCTGGACGGCTACGAGCAGTACTTC
NA,11,TRBJ2-7,many,TRBV20-1,CSGFMSYEQYF,TGCAGTGGGTTTATGAGCTACGAGCAGTACTTC
NA,14,TRBJ2-7,NA,TRBV11-3,CASSLGAGGYEQYF,TGTGCCAGCAGCTTAGGAGCCGGAGGTTACGAGCAGTACTTC
NA,12,TRBJ2-5,NA,TRBV2,CASSDLRETQYF,TGTGCCAGCAGTGACCTACGTGAGACCCAGTACTTC
NA,16,TRBJ2-1,NA,TRBV10-1,CASSESGGKGINEQFF,TGCGCCAGCAGTGAGTCGGGGGGAAAGGGGATTAATGAGCAGTTCTTC
NA,17,TRBJ2-5,NA,TRBV5-6,CASRENSAGILGETQYF,TGTGCCAGCAGAGAGAACAGCGCTGGGATTCTTGGGGAGACCCAGTACTTC
NA,13,TRBJ1-4,NA,TRBV19,CASSYGTNEKLFF,TGTGCCAGTAGTTACGGGACGAATGAAAAACTGTTTTTT
NA,13,TRBJ1-3,NA,TRBV30,CAWSVPGGNTIYF,TGTGCCTGGAGTGTACCCGGCGGAAACACCATATATTTT
NA,13,TRBJ1-1,few,TRBV29-1,CSASGTQRTEAFF,TGCAGCGCCTCCGGGACACAGCGCACTGAAGCTTTCTTT
TRBD1,16,TRBJ1-2,NA,TRBV6-4,CASSDSWDREGYGYTF,TGTGCCAGCAGTGACTCTTGGGACAGGGAAGGGTATGGCTACACCTTC
NA,14,TRBJ2-7,NA,TRBV7-2,CASSLAGGRDEQYF,TGTGCCAGCAGCTTAGCGGGGGGACGGGACGAGCAGTACTTC
NA,14,TRBJ2-3,NA,TRBV29-1,CSSNGRGNTDTQYF,TGCAGTTCCAACGGTAGGGGAAACACAGATACGCAGTATTTT
TRBD1,13,TRBJ1-1,NA,TRBV6-5,CASRPNVGTDAFF,TGTGCCAGCAGGCCTAATGTAGGGACAGATGCTTTCTTT
NA,15,TRBJ1-1,once,TRBV5-6,CASSSGPGEDTEAFF,TGTGCCAGCAGCTCGGGCCCGGGAGAGGACACTGAAGCTTTCTTT
NA,13,TRBJ2-7,few,TRBV7-2,CASRSGNSYEQYF,TGTGCCAGCCGATCCGGGAACTCCTACGAGCAGTACTTC
NA,12,TRBJ2-7,once,TRBV7-9,CASSLDSTEQYF,TGTGCCAGCAGCTTGGACAGTACCGAGCAGTACTTC
NA,13,TRBJ2-5,NA,TRBV19,CASRGTDQETQYF,TGTGCCAGTAGGGGGACCGACCAAGAGACCCAGTACTTC
NA,13,TRBJ1-1,medium-sized,TRBV18,CASSGQSNTEAFF,TGTGCCAGCTCAGGACAGTCTAACACTGAAGCTTTCTTT
NA,13,TRBJ1-1,NA,TRBV14,CASSQDHLTEAFF,TGTGCCAGCAGCCAAGATCACTTGACTGAAGCTTTCTTT
NA,12,TRBJ2-3,NA,TRBV19,CATDGGSDTQYF,TGTGCCACCGACGGCGGGTCAGATACGCAGTATTTT
NA,14,TRBJ1-5,NA,TRBV19,CASMSRDSNQPQHF,TGTGCCAGTATGAGCAGGGATAGCAATCAGCCCCAGCATTTT
NA,12,TRBJ2-5,NA,TRBV30,CAWSAYQEAQYF,TGTGCCTGGAGTGCCTATCAAGAGGCCCAGTACTTC
NA,14,TRBJ2-3,NA,TRBV19,CASSASDRRDTQYF,TGTGCCAGTAGTGCCTCCGACAGGAGAGATACGCAGTATTTT
NA,16,TRBJ2-1,NA,TRBV11-3,CASSLGGFPPYNEQFF,TGTGCCAGCAGCTTAGGGGGCTTCCCACCCTACAATGAGCAGTTCTTC
NA,15,TRBJ2-6,NA,TRBV5-1,CASSSQGSGANVLTF,TGCGCCAGCAGCTCACAAGGGTCTGGGGCCAACGTCCTGACTTTC
TRBD1,14,TRBJ2-7,once,TRBV10-3,CAISERQGGNEQYF,TGTGCCATCAGTGAAAGACAGGGGGGCAACGAGCAGTACTTC
NA,13,TRBJ2-5,NA,TRBV15,CATSRDSRETQYF,TGTGCCACCAGCAGAGATTCCCGAGAGACCCAGTACTTC
TRBD2,15,TRBJ2-3,NA,TRBV19,CASRRLAGSTDTQYF,TGTGCCAGTAGGAGACTAGCGGGCAGCACAGATACGCAGTATTTT
TRBD2,15,TRBJ2-1,NA,TRBV5-1,CASSLGLAGVDEQFF,TGCGCCAGCAGCTTGGGACTAGCGGGAGTCGATGAGCAGTTCTTC
TRBD1,15,TRBJ2-3,once,TRBV25-1,CASTETTGLTDTQYF,TGTGCCAGCACTGAGACGACAGGGTTAACAGATACGCAGTATTTT
TRBD1,14,TRBJ2-7,NA,TRBV7-6,CASSLVDRELEQYF,TGTGCCAGCAGCTTAGTGGACAGGGAACTCGAGCAGTACTTC
NA,14,TRBJ2-3,NA,TRBV9,CASSTEGEIDTQYF,TGTGCCAGCAGCACAGAGGGCGAAATAGATACGCAGTATTTT